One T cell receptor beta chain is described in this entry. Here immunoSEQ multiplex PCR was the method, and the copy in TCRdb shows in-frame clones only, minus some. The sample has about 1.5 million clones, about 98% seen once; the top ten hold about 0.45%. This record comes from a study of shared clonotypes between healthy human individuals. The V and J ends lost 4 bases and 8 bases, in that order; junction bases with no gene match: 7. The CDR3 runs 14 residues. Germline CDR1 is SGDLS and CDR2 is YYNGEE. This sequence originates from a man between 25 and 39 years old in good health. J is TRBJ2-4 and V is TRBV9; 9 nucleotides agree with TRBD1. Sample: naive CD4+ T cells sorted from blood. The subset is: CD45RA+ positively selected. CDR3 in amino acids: CASSIGQGLDIQYF. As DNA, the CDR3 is TGTGCCAGCAGCATCGGACAGGGGCTGGACATTCAGTACTTC.